This T cell receptor (beta chain) was captured in a study of T-cell reconstitution after alpha-beta-depleted transplantation in children (dated by TCRdb to between 2015 and 2016). Context from the whole study: Using TCR repertoire profiling, the study followed T-cell immune reconstitution in a quantitative way in children after TCRalphabeta/CD19-depleted allogeneic hematopoietic cell transplantation.

Regarding this clonotype: Its antigen remains unidentified. No per-base quality is available; no much larger clone lies one base away.

Receptor amplification or capture employed PCR. Sequencing relied on an Illumina HiSeq 2500. TCR libraries were prepared with molecular barcoding, using unique molecular identifiers to normalize TCRbeta repertoire quantification. The public sequencing data were trimmed at Q25 with fastp and processed into clonotypes with MiXCR by TCRdb, which kept only in-frame beta chains. Identical CDR3 proteins give one entry, which carries the most common genes and DNA. Counted in this sample were more than 550,000 distinct CDR3 sequences; about 10% of them appeared once. The ten largest make up about 4% of the sample. The TCR originated in a human donor who donated a stem cell graft to a child with acute myeloid leukemia. Here the sequenced sample was PBMCs from the stem cell graft donor, taken from the stem cell graft.

The CDR3 corresponds to CASSPILNTEAFF. The DNA is TGTGCCAGCTCACCAATACTGAACACTGAAGCTTTCTTT. The sequence is built from TRBV18 and TRBJ1-1; confidence is insufficient to name the D gene. Based on the germline V gene, the CDR1 and CDR2 sequences are KGHSH and LQKENI. The junction shows trimming of 2 bases on V and 0 bases on J, plus 4 bases between the germline ends. CDR3 length: 13 amino acids, cysteine to phenylalanine. The retained sequence is limited to the CDR3, 39 bases, with the frame set at the first base.